A single sample gave rise to the 3 T cell receptor beta chains below, sequenced in a study of blood T cell repertoires in COVID-19. Assay: immunoSEQ multiplex PCR; the TCRdb copy retains only in-frame clones and omits some. The sample lists around 380,000 clones, 70% to 90% seen once, with 1.3% in the top ten. The specimen sequenced was PBMCs or T cells enriched from blood (not recorded which). These receptors came from a man aged 30-40 years who had recovered from COVID-19.

This clone appeared a few times. This sequence joins TRBV2 and TRBJ1-1; the match to TRBD1 covers 8 bases. Germline CDR1 reads SNHLY; CDR2 reads FYNNEI. V lost 4 bases and J lost 11; bases outside the gene matches: 15. The CDR3 contains 15 residues. The CDR3, as DNA: TGTGCCAGCAGTGGAGACAGGGGCGGACGATATGGGGCTTTCTTT. Translated: CASSGDRGGRYGAFF.

The chain uses TRBV6-5 and TRBJ1-3, with D possibly TRBD1 on 5 matching bases. Germline CDR1 reads MNHEY; CDR2 reads SVGAGI. The CDR3 covers 15 residues. V was clipped by 6 bases and J by 2 bases, with 14 bases between them. The CDR3 region has the DNA TGTGCCAGCAGCCGTGACATGGGGCCTGGAAACACCATATATTTT. Residues: CASSRDMGPGNTIYF.

This chain links TRBV25-1 with TRBJ2-1; D uncertain. Trimming took off 5 bases at V and 1 base at J, with 9 bases between the two ends. The CDR3 sequence is 14 residues long. Per germline, CDR1 MGHDK and CDR2 SYGVNS. The CDR3 DNA reads as TGTGCCAGCAGTTCCCAGAGGTCCTACAATGAGCAGTTCTTC. Amino acids: CASSSQRSYNEQFF.